This T cell receptor beta chain was documented in a study of identical twins. In germline, CDR1 is SEHNR, CDR2 FQNEAQ (reference sequence). This CDR3 contains 16 residues. V dropped 4 bases and J dropped 0; count of bases not matched to a gene: 8. General study results and limits: Model-predicted out-of-frame TCR alpha sharing fell below observed values in monozygotic twins. Twins' surplus sharing was weaker for beta out-of-frame sequences. Diverse VJ usage suggested most zero-insertion clonotypes were not invariant T cells.

There are many counts of this clonotype. Its antigen is undetermined. All donors were healthy, and all were Caucasian. One entry per CDR3 protein, called by TCRdb with MiXCR from the 5' RACE reads. The table records about 700,000 distinct CDR3 sequences, 8.6% of them present only once. These same data were also listed under a study on yellow fever vaccine responses in identical twins.

The sequencing sample was made of PBMCs. The receptor was isolated from a woman aged 18-29 years in good health. The chain has TRBV7-9 and TRBJ1-2; 7 bases fit TRBD1. CDR3 region: CASSSLRTGPNYGYTF. CDR3 nucleotide sequence: TGTGCCAGCAGCTCACTTAGGACAGGCCCTAACTATGGCTACACCTTC.